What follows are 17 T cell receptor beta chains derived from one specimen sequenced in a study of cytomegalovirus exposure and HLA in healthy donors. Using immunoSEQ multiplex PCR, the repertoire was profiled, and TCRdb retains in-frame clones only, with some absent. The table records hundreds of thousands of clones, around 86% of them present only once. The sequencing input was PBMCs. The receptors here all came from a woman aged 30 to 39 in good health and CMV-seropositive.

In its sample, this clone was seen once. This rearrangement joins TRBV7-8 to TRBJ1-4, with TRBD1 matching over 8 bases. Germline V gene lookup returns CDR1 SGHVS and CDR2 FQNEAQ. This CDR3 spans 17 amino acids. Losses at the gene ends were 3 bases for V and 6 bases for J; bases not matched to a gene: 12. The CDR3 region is CASSFGLGGTGHEKLFF. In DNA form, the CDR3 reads TGTGCCAGCAGCTTTGGTTTGGGAGGGACAGGCCATGAAAAACTGTTTTTT.

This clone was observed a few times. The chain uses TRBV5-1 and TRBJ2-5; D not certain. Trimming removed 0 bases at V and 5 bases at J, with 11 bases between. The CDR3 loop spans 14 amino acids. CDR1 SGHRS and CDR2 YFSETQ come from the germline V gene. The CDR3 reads CASSLAFSEETQYF. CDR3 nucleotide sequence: TGCGCCAGCAGCTTGGCGTTTTCTGAGGAGACCCAGTACTTC. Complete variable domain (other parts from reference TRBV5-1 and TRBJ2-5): KAGVTQTPRYLIKTRGQQVTLSCSPISGHRSVSWYQQTPGQGLQFLFEYFSETQRNKGNFPGRFSGRQFSNSRSEMNVSTLELGDSALYLCASSLAFSEETQYFGPGTRLLVL.

This CDR3 is CASSDGTSGYYEQYF. In DNA form, the CDR3 reads TGTGCCAGCAGCGACGGGACTAGCGGCTACTACGAGCAGTACTTC. This chain links TRBV9 with TRBJ2-7; 11 nucleotides align to TRBD2. CDR1 is SGDLS, CDR2 YYNGEE, per germline. The CDR3 runs to 15 residues. J gave up 3 bases and V 3 bases, and 5 bases lay outside the gene matches.

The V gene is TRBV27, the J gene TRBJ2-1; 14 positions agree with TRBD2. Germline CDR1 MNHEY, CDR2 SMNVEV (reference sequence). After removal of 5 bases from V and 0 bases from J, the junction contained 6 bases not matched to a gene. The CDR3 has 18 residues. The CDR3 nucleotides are TGTGCCAGCAGTAAGACTAGCGGGAGGGGTTACTCCTACAATGAGCAGTTCTTC. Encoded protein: CASSKTSGRGYSYNEQFF.

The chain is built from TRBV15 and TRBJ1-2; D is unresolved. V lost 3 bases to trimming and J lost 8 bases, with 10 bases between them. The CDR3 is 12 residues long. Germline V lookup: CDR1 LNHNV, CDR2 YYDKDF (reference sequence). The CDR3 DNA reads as TGTGCCACCAGCAGCTCGCCGGGGGGCTACACCTTC. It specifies CATSSSPGGYTF.

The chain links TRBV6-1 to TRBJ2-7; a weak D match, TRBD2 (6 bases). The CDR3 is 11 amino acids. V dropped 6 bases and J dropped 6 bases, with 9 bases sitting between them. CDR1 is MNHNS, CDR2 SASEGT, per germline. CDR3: CASSRGIEQYF. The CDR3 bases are TGTGCCAGCAGCCGGGGGATCGAGCAGTACTTC.

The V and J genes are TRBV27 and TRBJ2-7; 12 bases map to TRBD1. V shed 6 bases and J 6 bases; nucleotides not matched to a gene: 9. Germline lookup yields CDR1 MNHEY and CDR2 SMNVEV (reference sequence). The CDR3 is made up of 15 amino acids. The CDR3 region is CASSYTRDRGREQYF. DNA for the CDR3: TGTGCCAGCAGCTATACCCGGGACAGGGGGCGCGAGCAGTACTTC.

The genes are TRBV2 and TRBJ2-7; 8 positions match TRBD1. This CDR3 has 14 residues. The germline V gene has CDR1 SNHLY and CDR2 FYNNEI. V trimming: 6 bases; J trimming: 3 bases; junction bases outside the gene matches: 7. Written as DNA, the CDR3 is TGTGCCAGCAGACCCACACAGGGGGTCTACGAGCAGTACTTC. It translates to CASRPTQGVYEQYF.

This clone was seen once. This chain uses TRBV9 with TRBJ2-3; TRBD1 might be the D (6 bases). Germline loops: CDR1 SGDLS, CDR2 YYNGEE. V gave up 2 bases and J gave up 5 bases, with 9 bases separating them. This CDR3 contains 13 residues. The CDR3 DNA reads TGTGCCAGCAGCGTTTGGGGGCAAGATACGCAGTATTTT. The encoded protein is CASSVWGQDTQYF.

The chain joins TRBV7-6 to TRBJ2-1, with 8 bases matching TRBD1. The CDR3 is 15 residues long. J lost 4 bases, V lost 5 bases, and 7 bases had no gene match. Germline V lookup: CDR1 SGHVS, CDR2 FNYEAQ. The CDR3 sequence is CASSHRDRFYNEQFF. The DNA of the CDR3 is TGTGCCAGCAGCCACCGGGACAGGTTTTACAATGAGCAGTTCTTC.

Written as DNA, the CDR3 is TGCGCCAGCAGCACCCAAGGACAGGGGACGTACCAAGAGACCCAGTACTTC. Its protein product is CASSTQGQGTYQETQYF. This rearrangement joins TRBV5-1 to TRBJ2-5; 9 bases line up with TRBD1. CDR1 and CDR2 (germline): SGHRS, YFSETQ. The V gene end was trimmed by 4 bases and the J gene end by 0 bases; junction bases not matched to a gene: 10. CDR3 length: 17 amino acids.

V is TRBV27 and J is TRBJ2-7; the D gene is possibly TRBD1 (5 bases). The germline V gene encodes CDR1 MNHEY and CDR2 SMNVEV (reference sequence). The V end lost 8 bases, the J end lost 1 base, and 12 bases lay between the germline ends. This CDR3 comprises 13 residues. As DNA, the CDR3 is TGTGCCAGCGGAGCAGGGTTTTCCTACGAGCAGTACTTC. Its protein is CASGAGFSYEQYF.

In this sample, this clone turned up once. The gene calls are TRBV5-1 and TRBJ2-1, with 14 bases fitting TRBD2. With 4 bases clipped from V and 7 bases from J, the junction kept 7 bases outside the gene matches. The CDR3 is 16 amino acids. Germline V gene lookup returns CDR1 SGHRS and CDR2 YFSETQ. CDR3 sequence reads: CASSGTGTSGGNEQFF. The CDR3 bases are TGCGCCAGCAGCGGAACCGGGACTAGCGGGGGAAATGAGCAGTTCTTC.

The CDR3 bases are TGTGCCAGCAGCCGGGACACCGGCCCCTTATACTTC. Protein: CASSRDTGPLYF. This sequence joins TRBV7-9 and TRBJ2-7; a weak D match, TRBD1 (6 bases). The CDR3 totals 12 residues. The V end lost 5 bases, the J end lost 13 bases, and 18 bases lay between the germline ends. Germline values: CDR1 SEHNR, CDR2 FQNEAQ (reference sequence).

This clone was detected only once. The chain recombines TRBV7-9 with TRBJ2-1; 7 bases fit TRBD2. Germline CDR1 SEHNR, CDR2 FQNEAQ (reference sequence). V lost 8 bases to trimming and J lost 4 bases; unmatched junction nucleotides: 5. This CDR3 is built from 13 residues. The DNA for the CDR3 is TGTGCCAGCCGGCTAGCGGATTACAATGAGCAGTTCTTC. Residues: CASRLADYNEQFF.

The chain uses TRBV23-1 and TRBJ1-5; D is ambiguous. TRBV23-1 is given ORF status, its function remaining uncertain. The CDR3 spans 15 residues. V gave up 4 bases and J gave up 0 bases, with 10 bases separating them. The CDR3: CASSPGLYSNQPQHF. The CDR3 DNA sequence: TGCGCCAGCAGTCCTGGACTTTATAGCAATCAGCCCCAGCATTTT.

The CDR3 here is CASSLTGAGTDTQYF. CDR3 bases: TGTGCCAGCAGCTTAACGGGAGCGGGAACAGATACGCAGTATTTT. V is TRBV11-2 and J is TRBJ2-3, with 7 bases identical to TRBD2. Germline CDR1 and CDR2: SGHAT and FQNNGV. V shed 2 bases, J shed 3 bases, and the junction held 5 bases outside the gene matches. The CDR3 extends over 15 amino acids.